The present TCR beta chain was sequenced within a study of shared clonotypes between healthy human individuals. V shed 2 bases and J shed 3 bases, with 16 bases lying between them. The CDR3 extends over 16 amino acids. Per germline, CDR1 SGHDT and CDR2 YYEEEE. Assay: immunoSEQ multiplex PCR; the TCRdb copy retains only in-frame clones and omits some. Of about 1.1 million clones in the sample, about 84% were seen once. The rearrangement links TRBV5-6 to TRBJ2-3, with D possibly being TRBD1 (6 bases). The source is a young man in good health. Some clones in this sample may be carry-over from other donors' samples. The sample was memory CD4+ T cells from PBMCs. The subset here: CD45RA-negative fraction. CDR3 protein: CASSFSSTGWTDTQYF. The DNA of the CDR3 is TGTGCCAGCAGCTTCAGTAGTACAGGGTGGACAGATACGCAGTATTTT.